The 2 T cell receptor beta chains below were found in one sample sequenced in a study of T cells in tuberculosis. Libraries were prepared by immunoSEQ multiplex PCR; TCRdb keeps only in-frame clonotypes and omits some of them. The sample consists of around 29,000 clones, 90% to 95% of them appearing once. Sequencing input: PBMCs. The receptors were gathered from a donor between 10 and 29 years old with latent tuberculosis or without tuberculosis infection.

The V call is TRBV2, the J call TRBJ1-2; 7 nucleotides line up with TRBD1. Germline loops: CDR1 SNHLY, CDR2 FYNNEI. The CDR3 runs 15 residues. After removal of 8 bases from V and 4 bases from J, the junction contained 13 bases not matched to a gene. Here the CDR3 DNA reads TGTGCCAGCGGTGGGTCAGCAGGGGGGACCTATGGCTACACCTTC. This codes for CASGGSAGGTYGYTF.

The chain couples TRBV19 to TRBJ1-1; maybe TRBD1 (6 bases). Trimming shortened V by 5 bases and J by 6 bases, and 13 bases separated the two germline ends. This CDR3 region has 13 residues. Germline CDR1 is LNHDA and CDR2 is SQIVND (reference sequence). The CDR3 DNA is TGTGCCAGTAGTGTCTTGACAGGTTCTGAAGCTTTCTTT. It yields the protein CASSVLTGSEAFF.